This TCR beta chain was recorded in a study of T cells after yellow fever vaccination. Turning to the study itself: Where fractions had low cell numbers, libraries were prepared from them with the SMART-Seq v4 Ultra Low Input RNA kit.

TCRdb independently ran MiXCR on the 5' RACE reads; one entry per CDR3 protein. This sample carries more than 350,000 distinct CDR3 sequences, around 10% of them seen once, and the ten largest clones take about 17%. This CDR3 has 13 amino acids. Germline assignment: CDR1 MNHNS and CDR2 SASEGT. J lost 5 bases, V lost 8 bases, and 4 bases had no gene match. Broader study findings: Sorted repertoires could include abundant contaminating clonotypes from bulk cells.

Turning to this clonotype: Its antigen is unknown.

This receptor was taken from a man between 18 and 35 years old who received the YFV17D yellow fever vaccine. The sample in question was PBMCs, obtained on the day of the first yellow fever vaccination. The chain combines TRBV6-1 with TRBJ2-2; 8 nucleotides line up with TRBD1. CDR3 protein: CASDRGGTGELFF. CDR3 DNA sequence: TGTGCCAGCGACAGGGGCGGGACCGGGGAGCTGTTTTTT.